The following is a T cell receptor beta chain sequence with its context. Antigen specificity is unknown. This record comes from a study of OX40 agonist ivuxolimab in advanced cancers. Study-wide context: An anti-OX40 (CD134) antibody with agonistic activity, ivuxolimab, was administered to patients. Among those enrolled, mean age was 60 years (range roughly 23 to 79) and 82.7% were male. Three partial responders included one hepatocellular carcinoma patient and two cutaneous melanoma patients. Findings of the study overall: CD4+ and CD8+ blood T cells expanded clonally by week 6 at 0.1 to 3.0 mg/kg.

Measured with immunoSEQ multiplex PCR; TCRdb has only the in-frame clones, and not every one. Among tens of thousands of clones listed, approximately 92% were seen once. The V gene end was trimmed by 3 bases and the J gene end by 6 bases; junction bases not matched to a gene: 4. Germline CDR1 is SGDLS and CDR2 is YYNGEE. The CDR3 runs to 14 residues. Here the sequenced sample was CD4+ or CD8+ T cells sorted from blood, taken in a trial of the OX40 agonist ivuxolimab. The sequence was collected from an adult with an advanced solid tumor such as melanoma, head and neck, liver or kidney cancer. This chain connects TRBV9 to TRBJ1-2; 11 positions match TRBD1. This chain's CDR3 is CASSAWTGGDGYTF. The CDR3 bases are TGTGCCAGCAGCGCATGGACAGGGGGCGATGGCTACACCTTC. The full variable domain, with the rest looked up from reference TRBV9 and TRBJ1-2, is DSGVTQTPKHLITATGQRVTLRCSPRSGDLSVYWYQQSLDQGLQFLIQYYNGEERAKGNILERFSAQQFPDLHSELNLSSLELGDSALYFCASSAWTGGDGYTFGSGTRLTVV.